A single sample gave rise to the 5 T cell receptor beta chains below, sequenced in a study of vaccination and CD4 T cells after COVID-19. Time point noted: late sampling 161 to 241 days after vaccination in a few convalescent patients. The treatment: roughly 10-day PBMC culture with coronavirus spike peptide pools or control peptides (ViraFEST assay). The assay that was used to sequence DNA from cultured CD4+ T cells was the Oncomine TCR Beta short-read assay. Each CDR3 protein gets one entry after TCRdb re-called the PCR reads with MiXCR. The data hold around 25,000 distinct CDR3 sequences, with roughly 40% observed a single time. Their specific antigens are unknown. The source was CD4+ T cells from blood, cultured in vitro, collected about 7 months after SARS-CoV-2 vaccination. These receptors originate from a human donor who had recovered from COVID-19.

V usage is TRBV6-2 or TRBV6-3 and J usage is TRBJ2-5, with TRBD1 matching 7 bases. Trimming removed 6 bases from V and 4 bases from J; junction bases left unmatched: 8. The CDR3 totals 14 residues. Germline assignment: CDR1 MNHEY and CDR2 SVGEGT. CDR3 amino acids: CASSPTGEGETQYF. CDR3 coding DNA: TGTGCCAGCAGCCCTACAGGGGAAGGAGAGACCCAGTACTTC.

The chain is built from TRBV28 and TRBJ1-2; D is uncertain. V was pared by 6 bases and J by 1 base, with 12 bases between. The CDR3 has 14 amino acids. Germline V gene sequence: CDR1 MDHEN, CDR2 SYDVKM. CDR3 in DNA: TGTGCCAGCAGCCGCCTTAGAAGTAACTATGGCTACACCTTC. This translates into CASSRLRSNYGYTF.

The V and J genes are TRBV6-5 and TRBJ1-2; no definite D call. The germline V and J ends were trimmed by 0 bases and 4 bases, with 12 bases remaining between them. The CDR3 runs to 15 residues. Germline assignment: CDR1 MNHEY and CDR2 SVGAGI. Here the CDR3 reads CASSYSWRFGYGYTF. CDR3 bases: TGTGCCAGCAGTTACTCGTGGCGGTTTGGCTATGGCTACACCTTC.

This clonotype came up a few times. V usage is TRBV20-1 and J usage is TRBJ2-5, with a tentative D call TRBD2 (5 bases). This CDR3 is built from 12 residues. Per the germline V gene, CDR1 is DFQATT and CDR2 is SNEGSKA (reference sequence). V gave up 1 base and J gave up 6 bases, with 9 bases separating them. In nucleotides, the CDR3 is TGCAGTGCTAGAGTGGAGGTCCAGACCCAGTACTTC. Its translation: CSARVEVQTQYF.

This rearrangement joins TRBV6-4 to TRBJ2-1; 9 bases agree with TRBD1. The CDR3 is 15 amino acids. The V and J ends lost 0 bases and 3 bases, in that order; junction bases with no gene match: 0. CDR1 and CDR2 (germline): MRHNA, SNTAGT. In nucleotides, the CDR3 is TGTGCCAGCAGTGACTCGACAGGGGGCTACAATGAGCAGTTCTTC. This codes for CASSDSTGGYNEQFF.